The 4 T cell receptor beta chains below were found in one sample sequenced in a study of T cells in Graves' hyperthyroidism and ophthalmopathy. TCR beta CDR3 sequences were amplified from RNA transcripts. A first-round RT-PCR of the TCR CDR3 used the HTBI primer set. TCRdb reanalysed the multiplex PCR reads using MiXCR and keeps one entry per CDR3 protein. The data contain roughly 640,000 distinct CDR3 sequences, about 16% of them seen just once; the ten biggest clones take up roughly 3.3%. Material for sequencing was blood. These receptors came from a woman aged 40 to 55 with Graves' ophthalmopathy.

V usage is TRBV7-3 and J usage is TRBJ2-3; perhaps TRBD2 as D (6 bases). V was shortened by 5 bases and J by 3 bases, with 9 bases between the two germline ends. This CDR3 spans 13 amino acids. Germline CDR1 reads SGHTA; CDR2 reads FQGTGA. CDR3 amino acids: CASSRGITDTQYF. DNA for the CDR3: TGTGCCAGCAGCCGGGGGATAACAGATACGCAGTATTTT. The complete variable domain, with remaining parts taken from reference TRBV7-3 and TRBJ2-3, reads GAGVSQTPSNKVTEKGKYVELRCDPISGHTALYWYRQSLGQGPEFLIYFQGTGAADDSGLPNDRFFAVRPEGSVSTLKIQRTERGDSAVYLCASSRGITDTQYFGPGTRLTVL.

This clonotype occurred a few times. The CDR3 DNA sequence: TGTGCCAGCAGCGGGGGACTAGCGGAGTCGGGCACCGGGGAGCTGTTTTTT. Translated: CASSGGLAESGTGELFF. This chain links TRBV6-1 with TRBJ2-2, with 11 positions matching TRBD2. CDR1 and CDR2 from the germline V gene are MNHNS and SASEGT. The CDR3 is 17 amino acids. Trimming cost V 6 bases and J 4 bases; bases outside gene matches: 10.

Comment on this clonotype: This could be a read error, since a much larger clone is one nucleotide away. The chain uses TRBV20-1 and TRBJ1-5, with D possibly TRBD1 on 5 matching bases. The CDR3 is 14 amino acids. The germline CDR1 and CDR2 sequences are DFQATT and SNEGSKA (reference sequence). V was trimmed by 6 bases and J by 5 bases, leaving 17 bases between them. CDR3 protein: CSATGTASDQPQHF. DNA of the CDR3: TGCAGTGCCACCGGGACGGCGAGCGATCAGCCCCAGCATTTT.

This clonotype appeared many times. The rearrangement joins TRBV2 to TRBJ2-5, with D possibly TRBD1 on 5 matching bases. The germline CDR1 and CDR2 sequences are SNHLY and FYNNEI. The CDR3 is made up of 13 amino acids. The V and J ends lost 6 bases and 2 bases respectively, with 10 bases between them. The CDR3: CASSHDSQETQYF. CDR3 coding DNA: TGTGCCAGCAGCCACGACAGTCAAGAGACCCAGTACTTC.